This TCR beta chain comes out of a study of blood T cell repertoires in COVID-19. As originally analysed: From reference gene primer amplification, estimates of nucleated cell counts were derived. Sequencing used immunoSEQ multiplex PCR; TCRdb keeps in-frame clones, though not all of them. From that table come the V and J calls and clone size; the DNA was used to work out D and trimming. This table holds 150,000 or so clones, approximately 81% found once. This clone occurred once. The clonotype comes from a human donor in a cohort sampled during active COVID-19. Sequencing was performed on peripheral blood.

The CDR3 reads CSVRQGNTGELFF. In DNA form, the CDR3 reads TGCAGCGTTCGACAGGGGAACACCGGGGAGCTGTTTTTT. The gene calls are TRBV29-1 and TRBJ2-2, with TRBD1 identical over 7 bases. After removal of 5 bases from V and 1 base from J, the junction contained 1 base not matched to a gene. The CDR3 sequence is 13 residues long. Germline lookup yields CDR1 SQVTM and CDR2 ANQGSEA.